Following are 26 T cell receptor beta chains from one sample sequenced in a study of blood T cell repertoires in COVID-19. Clones were read by immunoSEQ multiplex PCR, and TCRdb kept only the in-frame ones, dropping some. The sample has about 220,000 clones, more than 75% seen once. The specimen sequenced was peripheral blood. Receptors originate from a man in his forties or fifties with active or convalescent COVID-19.

The genes are TRBV6-1 and TRBJ1-5, with D tentatively TRBD1 (5 bases). This CDR3 spans 17 amino acids. CDR1 and CDR2 from the germline V gene are MNHNS and SASEGT. The germline V and J ends were trimmed by 0 bases and 0 bases, with 12 bases remaining between them. The CDR3 sequence: CASSEARGEGSNQPQHF. The CDR3 bases are TGTGCCAGCAGTGAAGCGCGGGGGGAGGGTAGCAATCAGCCCCAGCATTTT.

This sequence joins TRBV29-1 and TRBJ1-4; 11 positions agree with TRBD1. The V segment lost 6 bases and the J segment 0 bases; nucleotides outside the gene matches: 0. In germline, CDR1 is SQVTM, CDR2 ANQGSEA. The CDR3 runs 14 residues. The CDR3 DNA sequence: TGCAGCGTGGGACAGGGGGCAACTAATGAAAAACTGTTTTTT. Its translation is CSVGQGATNEKLFF.

The CDR3 DNA reads TGTGCCAGCAGCGTAGGCGGGAACTCTGGAAACACCATATATTTT. Residues: CASSVGGNSGNTIYF. The chain is built from TRBV9 and TRBJ1-3; no clear D gene. Deletions cut 0 bases from V and 0 bases from J, with 7 bases between. The CDR3 loop spans 15 amino acids. Germline-derived CDR1 and CDR2 are SGDLS and YYNGEE.

The rearrangement uses TRBV2 and TRBJ1-1; no firm D call. Germline-derived CDR1 and CDR2 are SNHLY and FYNNEI. Trimming cost V 6 bases and J 1 base, with 9 bases left between them. This CDR3 is 13 amino acids long. The CDR3 nucleotides read TGTGCCAGCAGATCGCCCGGGAACACTGAAGCTTTCTTT. Its translation: CASRSPGNTEAFF. Full variable domain (outside the CDR3, taken from reference TRBV2 and TRBJ1-1): EPEVTQTPSHQVTQMGQEVILRCVPISNHLYFYWYRQILGQKVEFLVSFYNNEISEKSEIFDDQFSVERPDGSNFTLKIRSTKLEDSAMYFCASRSPGNTEAFFGQGTRLTVV.

The V and J genes are TRBV5-6 and TRBJ2-7; D remains unclear. The CDR3 consists of 12 residues. Trimming left V 2 bases short and J 0 bases short, with 3 bases between. In germline, CDR1 is SGHDT, CDR2 YYEEEE. DNA of the CDR3: TGTGCCAGCAGCTTCCTCTCCTACGAGCAGTACTTC. This gives the protein CASSFLSYEQYF.

This sequence joins TRBV29-1 and TRBJ1-1, with D perhaps matching TRBD1 (5 bases). Germline lookup yields CDR1 SQVTM and CDR2 ANQGSEA. With 1 base removed from V and 2 bases from J, the gap between germline ends came to 8 bases. The CDR3 extends over 13 amino acids. The CDR3 DNA is TGCAGCGTTGAAGGACAGACAAACACTGAAGCTTTCTTT. Its protein is CSVEGQTNTEAFF.

The V call is TRBV2, the J call TRBJ2-7; perhaps TRBD2 as D (6 bases). The CDR3 totals 13 residues. The V gene's germline CDR1 is SNHLY and CDR2 FYNNEI. V was clipped by 4 bases and J by 7 bases, with 14 bases between them. The CDR3: CASSVYLAKEQYF. CDR3 nucleotides: TGTGCCAGCAGTGTGTACCTAGCGAAGGAGCAGTACTTC.

This clone was seen only a few times. This chain uses TRBV5-1 with TRBJ1-5, with TRBD1 identical over 7 bases. Germline V CDR1 and CDR2: SGHRS, YFSETQ. The CDR3 is made up of 15 amino acids. Germline trimming cut 4 bases from V and 7 bases from J; bases unmatched to any gene: 11. This CDR3 is CASSPLGQSGQPQHF. The CDR3 DNA reads TGCGCCAGCAGCCCATTGGGACAGTCAGGACAGCCCCAGCATTTT.

The J gene is TRBJ1-6, the V gene TRBV6-7, with 9 bases aligning to TRBD1. TRBV6-7 is flagged as an ORF with uncertain function. The V and J ends lost 0 bases and 7 bases, in that order; junction bases with no gene match: 4. This CDR3 has 16 residues. DNA for the CDR3: TGTGCCAGCAGTTACTCGCCGGGACAGGGCAATTCACCCCTCCACTTT. This translates into CASSYSPGQGNSPLHF.

This clone has just a few counts. Written as DNA, the CDR3 is TGTGCCAGCTATGGGGGGACTGGGGCCAACGTCCTGACTTTC. It specifies CASYGGTGANVLTF. The genes are TRBV27 and TRBJ2-6; weak D call: TRBD2 (6 bases). With 8 bases removed from V and 2 bases from J, the gap between germline ends came to 10 bases. The germline V gene encodes CDR1 MNHEY and CDR2 SMNVEV (reference sequence). This CDR3 comprises 14 residues. The whole variable domain, filled in from reference TRBV27 and TRBJ2-6, reads EAQVTQNPRYLITVTGKKLTVTCSQNMNHEYMSWYRQDPGLGLRQIYYSMNVEVTDKGDVPEGYKVSRKEKRNFPLILESPSPNQTSLYFCASYGGTGANVLTFGAGSRLTVL.

The V gene is TRBV28, the J gene TRBJ1-1; no clear D gene. The CDR3 spans 18 residues. Germline V gives CDR1 MDHEN, CDR2 SYDVKM. V lost 2 bases, J lost 1 base, and 20 bases lay in between. The CDR3 loop reads CASSLHGRVLGRNTEAFF. The CDR3 nucleotides read TGTGCCAGCAGTTTACATGGAAGGGTCCTTGGGAGGAACACTGAAGCTTTCTTT.

This chain connects TRBV9 to TRBJ2-5, with TRBD2 matching over 8 bases. Trimming at V came to 3 bases and at J to 2 bases, leaving 6 bases not matched to a gene. The V gene's germline CDR1 is SGDLS and CDR2 YYNGEE. There are 15 residues in the CDR3. CDR3: CASSAIIAGQETQYF. The DNA for the CDR3 is TGTGCCAGCAGCGCCATCATAGCGGGGCAAGAGACCCAGTACTTC.

The chain couples TRBV27 to TRBJ1-1, with TRBD1 as a possible D gene (5 bases). The CDR3 has 15 amino acids. Per germline, CDR1 MNHEY and CDR2 SMNVEV (reference sequence). Trimming took off 5 bases at V and 7 bases at J, with 20 bases between the two ends. In nucleotides, the CDR3 is TGTGCCAGCAGTCCCCTGGTGGGGCAGGAGATTGAAGCTTTCTTT. Protein sequence: CASSPLVGQEIEAFF.

The chain employs TRBV15 and TRBJ1-4; TRBD1 might be the D (5 bases). This CDR3 has 13 amino acids. Looked up from germline, CDR1 is LNHNV and CDR2 is YYDKDF (reference sequence). Trimming stripped 4 bases from V and 8 bases from J, with 11 bases between. CDR3 DNA sequence: TGTGCCACCAGCATCTACAGACAGGAAAAACTGTTTTTT. Residues: CATSIYRQEKLFF.

In DNA, the CDR3 is TGTGCCAGCAGTACAACAGGGGTTGGGAACACTGAAGCTTTCTTT. It is translated as CASSTTGVGNTEAFF. The V and J genes are TRBV6-5 and TRBJ1-1, with 7 bases fitting TRBD1. The J segment lost 1 base and the V segment lost 5 bases, leaving 7 bases of the junction unmatched. The CDR3 covers 15 residues. Germline V lookup: CDR1 MNHEY, CDR2 SVGAGI.

V is TRBV27 and J is TRBJ2-7; 7 nucleotides align to TRBD2. CDR3 size: 14 residues. Germline V CDR1 and CDR2: MNHEY, SMNVEV (reference sequence). Trimming cost V 3 bases and J 4 bases; bases outside gene matches: 6. The CDR3 here is CASSLGRGDYEQYF. DNA of the CDR3: TGTGCCAGCAGTTTGGGACGGGGGGATTACGAGCAGTACTTC.

The chain employs TRBV12-5 and TRBJ1-1, with D tentatively TRBD1 (5 bases). V lost 6 bases, J lost 0 bases, and 11 bases lay in between. The germline V gene encodes CDR1 LGHNT and CDR2 FRNRAP. This CDR3 spans 14 amino acids. The CDR3 DNA is TGTGCTAGTGGCTCGGGGGGGATGAACACTGAAGCTTTCTTT. Translated, it gives CASGSGGMNTEAFF.

This clone was seen a single time. The CDR3 protein is CASSYPGQLSGNTIYF. Here the CDR3 DNA reads TGTGCCAGCAGTTACCCGGGACAGCTCTCTGGAAACACCATATATTTT. This sequence joins TRBV6-6 and TRBJ1-3; 7 bases agree with TRBD1. CDR1 is MNHNY and CDR2 is SVGAGI in the germline V gene (reference sequence). V shed 2 bases, J shed 0 bases, and the junction held 4 bases outside the gene matches. The CDR3 totals 16 residues.

The chain couples TRBV5-1 to TRBJ2-7; 7 bases align to TRBD1. From germline, CDR1 is SGHRS and CDR2 YFSETQ. The CDR3 is made up of 14 amino acids. Trimming took 4 bases from V and 4 from J; bases not matched to a gene: 8. The CDR3 reads CASSPRQGVYEQYF. CDR3 in DNA: TGCGCCAGCAGCCCACGCCAGGGGGTGTACGAGCAGTACTTC.

The gene calls are TRBV19 and TRBJ2-2, with TRBD1 as a possible D gene (6 bases). The CDR3 length is 15 residues. Trimming took 10 bases from V and 0 from J, leaving 15 bases between them. In germline, CDR1 is LNHDA, CDR2 SQIVND (reference sequence). The CDR3 protein is CATFRTDANTGELFF. DNA of the CDR3: TGTGCCACCTTCCGGACAGACGCGAACACCGGGGAGCTGTTTTTT.

The V and J genes are TRBV2 and TRBJ2-7; D ambiguous. There are 14 residues in the CDR3. The V gene's germline CDR1 is SNHLY and CDR2 FYNNEI. V was shortened by 3 bases and J by 2 bases, with 11 bases between the two germline ends. CDR3 DNA: TGTGCCAGCAGTGAGTTCCTAAGTACCTACGAGCAGTACTTC. Translating gives CASSEFLSTYEQYF.

This chain connects TRBV19 to TRBJ1-1; no clear D. This CDR3 has 16 amino acids. Trimming cost V 7 bases and J 6 bases, with 24 bases left between them. Per the germline V gene, CDR1 is LNHDA and CDR2 is SQIVND (reference sequence). CDR3 amino acids: CASIPGVRMSSSEAFF. The CDR3 bases are TGTGCCAGTATCCCCGGGGTGAGGATGAGTAGCTCTGAAGCTTTCTTT. The full variable domain, in which reference TRBV19 and TRBJ1-1 provide the parts outside the CDR3, is DGGITQSPKYLFRKEGQNVTLSCEQNLNHDAMYWYRQDPGQGLRLIYYSQIVNDFQKGDIAEGYSVSREKKESFPLTVTSAQKNPTAFYLCASIPGVRMSSSEAFFGQGTRLTVV.

The rearrangement links TRBV27 to TRBJ2-7; 7 nucleotides align to TRBD1. This CDR3 contains 14 residues. After removal of 4 bases from V and 2 bases from J, the junction contained 5 bases not matched to a gene. The germline V gene has CDR1 MNHEY and CDR2 SMNVEV (reference sequence). CDR3 protein: CASSSGQHAYEQYF. CDR3 DNA: TGTGCCAGCAGTTCGGGACAGCACGCCTACGAGCAGTACTTC.

V usage is TRBV4-1 and J usage is TRBJ2-1, with D tentatively TRBD2 (6 bases). The germline V gene encodes CDR1 MGHRA and CDR2 YSYEKL. Deletions cut 1 base from V and 5 bases from J, with 12 bases between. The CDR3 sequence is 15 residues long. CDR3 DNA sequence: TGCGCCAGCAGCCAAGTACTAGCACCTCACAATGAGCAGTTCTTC. Its protein product is CASSQVLAPHNEQFF.

The J gene is TRBJ1-4, the V gene TRBV27, with D possibly matching TRBD1 (5 bases). The CDR3 is made up of 19 amino acids. The V gene lost 2 bases and the J gene lost 0 bases, with 19 bases spanning the gap. Germline V gene lookup returns CDR1 MNHEY and CDR2 SMNVEV (reference sequence). Here the CDR3 reads CASSLGVYGASTTNEKLFF. Here the CDR3 DNA reads TGTGCCAGCAGTTTAGGAGTTTATGGGGCGTCGACAACTAATGAAAAACTGTTTTTT.

This chain joins TRBV2 and TRBJ1-5; D is undetermined. Trimming shortened V by 7 bases and J by 7 bases, and 11 bases separated the two germline ends. This CDR3 is 12 amino acids long. Germline V lookup: CDR1 SNHLY, CDR2 FYNNEI. CDR3 nucleotides: TGTGCCAGCACCGAGGGATGGCAGCCCCAGCATTTT. The encoded protein is CASTEGWQPQHF.